This T cell receptor beta chain was profiled in a study of a mutant IDH1 vaccine in newly diagnosed glioma. Study-wide context: Earlier care involved radiotherapy, temozolomide, or both, and the majority received both.

Indicated time point: week 47, end of study. A single vaccine dose contained 300 ug of mutant IDH1 20-mer peptide, and topical imiquimod was used with it. Here immunoSEQ multiplex PCR was the method, and the copy in TCRdb shows in-frame clones only, minus some. The data show roughly 51,000 clones, with approximately 84% seen just once and approximately 4.3% held by the top ten. Study observations and caveats: Most patients, 90% to 95%, showed vaccine-induced immune responses.

CDR3 length: 13 amino acids. From germline, CDR1 is SEHNR and CDR2 FQNEAQ (reference sequence). V shed 2 bases and J shed 4 bases, with 8 bases lying between them. A remark on this clone: Antigen specificity is unknown.

The chain employs TRBV7-9 and TRBJ1-2, with D uncertain. The specimen comprised PBMCs, sampled from a glioma patient whose treatment included an IDH1 peptide vaccine. This receptor was identified in a woman aged 25 to 45 with glioma. Some clones in this sample may be carry-over from other donors' samples. Here the CDR3 DNA reads TGTGCCAGCAGCTTAAGACCTGTCTATGGCTACACCTTC. Translated, it gives CASSLRPVYGYTF. Looking up the rest from reference TRBV7-9 and TRBJ1-2 gives the full variable domain: DTGVSQNPRHKITKRGQNVTFRCDPISEHNRLYWYRQTLGQGPEFLTYFQNEAQLEKSRLLSDRFSAERPKGSFSTLEIQRTEQGDSAMYLCASSLRPVYGYTFGSGTRLTVV.